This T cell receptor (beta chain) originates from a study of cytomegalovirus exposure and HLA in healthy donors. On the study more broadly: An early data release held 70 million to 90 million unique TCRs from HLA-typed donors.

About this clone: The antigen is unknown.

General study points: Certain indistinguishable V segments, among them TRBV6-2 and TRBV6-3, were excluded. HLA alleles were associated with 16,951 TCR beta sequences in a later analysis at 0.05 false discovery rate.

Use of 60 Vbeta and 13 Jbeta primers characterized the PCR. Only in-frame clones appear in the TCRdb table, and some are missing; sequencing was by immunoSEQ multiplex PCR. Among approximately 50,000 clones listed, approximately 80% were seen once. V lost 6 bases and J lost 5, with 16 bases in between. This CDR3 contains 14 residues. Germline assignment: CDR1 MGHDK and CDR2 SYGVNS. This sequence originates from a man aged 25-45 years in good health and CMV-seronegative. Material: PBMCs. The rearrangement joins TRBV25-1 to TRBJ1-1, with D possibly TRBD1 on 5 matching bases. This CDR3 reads CASRPPGGWTEAFF. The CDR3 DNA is TGTGCCAGCAGGCCCCCGGGGGGGTGGACTGAAGCTTTCTTT.